A single sample gave rise to the 5 T cell receptor beta chains below, sequenced in a study of metastatic and nonmetastatic thyroid tumors. TCRdb re-analyzed the PCR reads through MiXCR. The sample has about 6,100 clones, about 33% seen once. No patient had received any treatment before thyroid surgery. Sequencing was carried out using adjacent normal tissue. All receptors come from a male donor with papillary thyroid cancer or a benign thyroid nodule (not recorded which). Some clones in this sample may be carry-over from other donors' samples.

Remarks on this clone: The junction does not match germline at one end; this may be a read error. The rearrangement links TRBV9 to TRBJ2-1; 7 nucleotides line up with TRBD1. CDR3 length: 17 residues. Per germline, CDR1 SGDLS and CDR2 YYNGEE. DNA of the CDR3: TGTGCCAGCAGCGTCTCTAGGGGGCAGAGCTCCTGCAATGAGCAGTTCTTC. Amino acid sequence: CASSVSRGQSSCNEQFF.

This rearrangement joins TRBV9 to TRBJ2-3; 7 nucleotides agree with TRBD2. Per germline, CDR1 SGDLS and CDR2 YYNGEE. The V and J ends lost 3 bases and 0 bases, in that order; junction bases with no gene match: 13. This CDR3 has 18 amino acids. CDR3 region: CASSAPASGGTSTDTQYF. CDR3 DNA sequence: TGTGCCAGCAGCGCCCCAGCTAGCGGTGGGACTAGCACAGATACGCAGTATTTT.

This clone was counted between two and nine times. This chain connects TRBV9 to TRBJ1-5; TRBD1 aligns across 9 bases. CDR1 is SGDLS, CDR2 YYNGEE, per germline. V gave up 0 bases and J gave up 4 bases; unmatched junction bases: 2. The CDR3 runs 15 residues. The CDR3 spells CASSVDRGRNQPQHF. The CDR3 region has the DNA TGTGCCAGCAGCGTAGACAGGGGGCGTAATCAGCCCCAGCATTTT.

V and J are TRBV12-3 or TRBV12-4 and TRBJ2-7; TRBD2 agrees at 10 bases. V lost 0 bases and J lost 4; bases outside the gene matches: 3. The CDR3 is 15 amino acids. The CDR3 DNA sequence: TGTGCCAGCAGTTTAGCGCTAGCGGGAGTATACGAGCAGTACTTC. Residues: CASSLALAGVYEQYF.

The genes are TRBV6-2 or TRBV6-3 and TRBJ1-2; D is ambiguous. The V gene lost 3 bases and the J gene lost 6 bases, with 11 bases spanning the gap. CDR3 size: 13 residues. Germline CDR1 is MNHEY and CDR2 is SVGEGT. The CDR3 region is CASSYKAVNGYTF. The CDR3 DNA reads as TGTGCCAGCAGTTATAAGGCAGTCAATGGCTACACCTTC.